The entry below describes one T cell receptor (beta chain). Antigen: not known. This entry comes from a study of cytomegalovirus exposure and HLA in healthy donors. General observations from the study: Later, an analysis found that TCR clusters from the first cohort tended to co-occur in the 120 or so validation repertoires. Some public TCRs appeared in many individuals, while most sequences were rare.

V shed 2 bases and J shed 0 bases, with 7 bases lying between them. Germline lookup yields CDR1 SGHTA and CDR2 FQGTGA. CDR3 size: 15 residues. Sequencing was performed with immunoSEQ multiplex PCR; in TCRdb, only in-frame clones are kept and a portion is missing. In the table there are about 47,000 clones, about 93% of which are singletons. The sequenced sample consisted of PBMCs. The chain couples TRBV7-3 to TRBJ2-2; TRBD2 might be the D (5 bases). This sequence was found in a man younger than 35 in good health and CMV-seronegative. This CDR3 reads CASSLAGTNTGELFF. The CDR3 DNA reads TGTGCCAGCAGCTTAGCGGGTACGAACACCGGGGAGCTGTTTTTT.